This T cell receptor beta chain was captured by sequencing in a study of T cell responses to AZD1222 COVID-19 vaccine. V shed 1 base, J shed 4 bases, and the junction held 8 bases outside the gene matches. The CDR3 runs 16 residues. Germline V gene data show CDR1 as LGHNA and CDR2 as YNFKEQ. Only in-frame clones appear in the TCRdb table, and some are missing; sequencing was by immunoSEQ multiplex PCR. Among approximately 120,000 clones listed, about nine tenths were seen once. On this clone itself: The antigen remains undetermined.

Regarding the study as a whole: Donor demographics were predominantly white British with a female majority; clonal diversity may be underestimated. Unmutated regions of variants are reportedly targeted by nearly half of spike-specific TCRs. Two AZD1222 administrations were followed by greater Spike-specific TCR breadth and depth.

The chain has TRBV4-2 and TRBJ1-2, with 8 bases matching TRBD1. This sequence was found in an adult in good health. The source was peripheral blood, collected on day 0 of AZD1222 vaccination. The CDR3 region is CASSQVADRVIYGYTF. The CDR3 DNA reads as TGTGCCAGCAGCCAAGTAGCGGACAGGGTAATCTATGGCTACACCTTC.